Given below is one T cell receptor beta chain in context. What it binds is unknown. V dropped 4 bases and J dropped 0 bases, with 13 bases sitting between them. The germline V gene has CDR1 MNHEY and CDR2 SMNVEV (reference sequence). The CDR3 length is 16 residues. Method: immunoSEQ multiplex PCR; TCRdb's copy keeps in-frame clones and lacks some. The top ten hold more than 40% of the sample, which has approximately 95,000 clones, 67% seen once. The sample belongs to a study of shared clonotypes between healthy human individuals. General study points: Clonotype sharing among the donors was expected to vary with sequencing depth.

Input material: memory CD8+ T cells sorted from blood. Subset noted: CD45RO+ cells pooled with CCR7-negative TemRA cells. This clonotype was obtained from a man younger than 40 in good health. The V gene is TRBV27, the J gene TRBJ2-1; D is unresolved. In nucleotides, the CDR3 is TGTGCCAGCAGTTACTTATCGCCGGGCTCCTACAATGAGCAGTTCTTC. Its translation is CASSYLSPGSYNEQFF.